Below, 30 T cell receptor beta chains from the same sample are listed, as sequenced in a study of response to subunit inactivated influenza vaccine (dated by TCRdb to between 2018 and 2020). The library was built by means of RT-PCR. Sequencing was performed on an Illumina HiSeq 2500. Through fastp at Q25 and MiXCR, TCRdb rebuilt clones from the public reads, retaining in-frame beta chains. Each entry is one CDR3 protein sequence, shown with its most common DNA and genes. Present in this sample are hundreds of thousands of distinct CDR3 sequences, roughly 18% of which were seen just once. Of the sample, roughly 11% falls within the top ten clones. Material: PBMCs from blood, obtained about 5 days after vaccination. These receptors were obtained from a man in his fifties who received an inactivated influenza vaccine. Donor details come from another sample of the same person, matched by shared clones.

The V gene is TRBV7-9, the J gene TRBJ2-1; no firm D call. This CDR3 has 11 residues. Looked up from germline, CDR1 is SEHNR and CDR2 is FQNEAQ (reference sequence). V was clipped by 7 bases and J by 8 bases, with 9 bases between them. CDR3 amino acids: CASTRRDEQFF. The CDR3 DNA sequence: TGTGCCAGCACCCGTAGGGATGAGCAGTTCTTC.

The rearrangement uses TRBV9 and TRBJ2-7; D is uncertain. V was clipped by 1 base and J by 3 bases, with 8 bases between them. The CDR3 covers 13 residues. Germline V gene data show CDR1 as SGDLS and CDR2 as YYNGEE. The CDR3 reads CASSVNSHYEQYF. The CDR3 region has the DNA TGTGCCAGCAGCGTAAACAGTCACTACGAGCAGTACTTC.

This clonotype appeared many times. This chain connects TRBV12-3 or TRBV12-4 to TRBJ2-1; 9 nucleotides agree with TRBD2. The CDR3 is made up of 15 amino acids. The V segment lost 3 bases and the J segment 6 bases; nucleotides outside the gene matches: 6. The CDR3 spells CASSLSLAGPNEQFF. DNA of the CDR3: TGTGCCAGCAGTTTGAGTCTAGCGGGACCCAATGAGCAGTTCTTC.

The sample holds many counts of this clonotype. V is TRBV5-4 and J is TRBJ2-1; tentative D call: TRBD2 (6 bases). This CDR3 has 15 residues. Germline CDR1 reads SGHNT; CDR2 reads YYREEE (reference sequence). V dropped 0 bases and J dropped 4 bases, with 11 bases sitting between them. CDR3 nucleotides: TGTGCCAGCAGCTTGGGGCGGGGTAATTACAATGAGCAGTTCTTC. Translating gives CASSLGRGNYNEQFF.

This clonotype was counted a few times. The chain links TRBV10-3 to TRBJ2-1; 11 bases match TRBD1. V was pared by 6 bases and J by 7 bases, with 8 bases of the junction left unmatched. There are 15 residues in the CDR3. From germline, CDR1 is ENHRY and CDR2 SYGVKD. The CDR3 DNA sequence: TGTGCCATCAGGACACCGGGACAGGGGGGGAATGAGCAGTTCTTC. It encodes CAIRTPGQGGNEQFF.

In DNA form, the CDR3 reads TGTGCCAGCAGTCCCAGGATGGGGGCTAGCAATCAGCCCCAGCATTTT. Its protein is CASSPRMGASNQPQHF. The V gene is TRBV12-3 or TRBV12-4, the J gene TRBJ1-5; tentative D call: TRBD1 (6 bases). The CDR3 has 16 residues. V lost 5 bases and J lost 0, with 14 bases in between.

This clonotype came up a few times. CDR3 region: CASSQRTGTSGAYEQYF. The CDR3 bases are TGTGCCAGCAGCCAACGGACCGGGACTAGCGGGGCCTACGAGCAGTACTTC. The rearrangement joins TRBV4-2 to TRBJ2-7, with 13 bases lining up with TRBD2. CDR1 is LGHNA, CDR2 YNFKEQ, per germline. This CDR3 has 17 residues. The junction had 6 bases not matched to a gene; V was cut back by 2 bases and J by 2 bases.

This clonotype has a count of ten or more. CDR3: CASSLVELAYEQYF. The DNA of the CDR3 is TGTGCCAGCAGCTTAGTGGAACTAGCCTACGAGCAGTACTTC. The rearrangement uses TRBV7-8 and TRBJ2-7, with a tentative D call TRBD2 (5 bases). Germline V CDR1 and CDR2: SGHVS, FQNEAQ. Trimming cost V 1 base and J 2 bases, with 9 bases left between them. CDR3 length equals 14 residues.

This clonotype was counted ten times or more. CDR3 nucleotide sequence: TGCAGTGCTAGAGTGGGGCAGGGCGGTGGCTACACCTTC. It yields the protein CSARVGQGGGYTF. V and J are TRBV20-1 and TRBJ1-2, with a tentative D call TRBD1 (5 bases). The CDR3 has 13 residues. Germline lookup yields CDR1 DFQATT and CDR2 SNEGSKA (reference sequence). V lost 1 base, J lost 7 bases, and 13 bases lay in between.

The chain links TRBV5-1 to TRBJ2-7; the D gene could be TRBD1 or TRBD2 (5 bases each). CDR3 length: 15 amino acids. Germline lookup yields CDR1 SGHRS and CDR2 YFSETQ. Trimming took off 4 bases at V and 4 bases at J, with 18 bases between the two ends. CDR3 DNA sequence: TGCGCCAGCAGCGCCCGGACTGCCGAGGGGTACGAGCAGTACTTC. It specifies CASSARTAEGYEQYF.

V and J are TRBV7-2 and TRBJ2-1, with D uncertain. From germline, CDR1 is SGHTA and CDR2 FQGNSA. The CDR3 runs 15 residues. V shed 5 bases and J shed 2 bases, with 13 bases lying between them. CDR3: CASSPESHPYNEQFF. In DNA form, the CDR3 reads TGTGCCAGCAGCCCCGAGTCTCATCCCTACAATGAGCAGTTCTTC.

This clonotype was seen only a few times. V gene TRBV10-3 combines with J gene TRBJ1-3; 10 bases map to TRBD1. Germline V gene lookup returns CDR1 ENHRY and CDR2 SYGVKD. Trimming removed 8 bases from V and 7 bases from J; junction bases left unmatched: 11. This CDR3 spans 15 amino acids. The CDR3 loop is CAIESRGTGVNTIYF. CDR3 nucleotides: TGTGCCATCGAAAGTAGGGGGACAGGGGTGAACACCATATATTTT.

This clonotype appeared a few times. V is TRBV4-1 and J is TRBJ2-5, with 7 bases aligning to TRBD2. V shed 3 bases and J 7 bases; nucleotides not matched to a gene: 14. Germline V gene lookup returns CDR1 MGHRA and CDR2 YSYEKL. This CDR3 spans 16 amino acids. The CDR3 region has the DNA TGCGCCAGCAGCCAGGCCGGGAGGTCGGGGCGAGCGACCCAGTACTTC. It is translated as CASSQAGRSGRATQYF.

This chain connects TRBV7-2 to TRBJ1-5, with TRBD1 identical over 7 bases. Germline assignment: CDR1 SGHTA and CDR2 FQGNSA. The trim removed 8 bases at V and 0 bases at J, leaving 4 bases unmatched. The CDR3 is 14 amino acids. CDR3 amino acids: CASQGEYSNQPQHF. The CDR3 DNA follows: TGTGCCAGCCAGGGGGAATATAGCAATCAGCCCCAGCATTTT.

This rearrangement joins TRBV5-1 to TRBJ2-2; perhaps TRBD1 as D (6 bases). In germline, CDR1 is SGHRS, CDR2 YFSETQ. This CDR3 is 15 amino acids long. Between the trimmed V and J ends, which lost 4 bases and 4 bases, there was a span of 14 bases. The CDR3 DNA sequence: TGCGCCAGCAGCGGTGGGGGCGCGGGCACCGGGGAGCTGTTTTTT. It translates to CASSGGGAGTGELFF.

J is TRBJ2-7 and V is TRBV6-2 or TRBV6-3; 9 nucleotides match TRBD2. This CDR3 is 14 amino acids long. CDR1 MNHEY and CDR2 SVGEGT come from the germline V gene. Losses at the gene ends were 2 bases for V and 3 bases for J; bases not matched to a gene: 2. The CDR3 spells CASSYASGNYEQYF. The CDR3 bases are TGTGCCAGCAGTTACGCTAGCGGGAACTACGAGCAGTACTTC.

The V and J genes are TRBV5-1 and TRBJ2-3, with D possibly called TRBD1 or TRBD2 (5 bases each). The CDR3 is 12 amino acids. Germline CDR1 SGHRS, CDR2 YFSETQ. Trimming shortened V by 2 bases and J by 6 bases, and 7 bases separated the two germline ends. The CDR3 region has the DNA TGCGCCAGCAGCTTTGGGGACGATACGCAGTATTTT. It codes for CASSFGDDTQYF.

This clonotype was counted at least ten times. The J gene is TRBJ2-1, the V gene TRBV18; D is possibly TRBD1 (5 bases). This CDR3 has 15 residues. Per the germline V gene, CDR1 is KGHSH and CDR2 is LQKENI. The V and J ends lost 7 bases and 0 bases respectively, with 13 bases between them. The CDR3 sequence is CASYGQPSSYNEQFF. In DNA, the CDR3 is TGTGCCAGCTACGGACAACCGAGCTCCTACAATGAGCAGTTCTTC.

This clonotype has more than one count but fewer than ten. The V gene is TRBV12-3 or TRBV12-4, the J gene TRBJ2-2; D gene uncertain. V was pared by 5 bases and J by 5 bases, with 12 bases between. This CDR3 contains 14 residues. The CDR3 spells CASSPLGPTGELFF. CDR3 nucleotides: TGTGCCAGCAGTCCCCTGGGCCCGACCGGGGAGCTGTTTTTT.

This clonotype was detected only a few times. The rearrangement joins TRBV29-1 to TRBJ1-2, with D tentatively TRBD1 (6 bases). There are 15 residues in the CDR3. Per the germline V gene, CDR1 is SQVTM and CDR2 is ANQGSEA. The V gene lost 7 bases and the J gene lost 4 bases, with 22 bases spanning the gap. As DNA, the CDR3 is TGCAGCGCCGACTTAGAGGGGGGCGCAGGCTATGGCTACACCTTC. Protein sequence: CSADLEGGAGYGYTF.

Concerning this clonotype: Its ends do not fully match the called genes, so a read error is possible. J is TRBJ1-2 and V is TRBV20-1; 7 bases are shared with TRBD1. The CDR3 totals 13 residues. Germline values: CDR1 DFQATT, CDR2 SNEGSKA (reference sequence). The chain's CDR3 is CSARGDRVYGYTF. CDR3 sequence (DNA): TGCAGTGCGAGAGGCGACAGGGTTTATGGCTACACCTTC.

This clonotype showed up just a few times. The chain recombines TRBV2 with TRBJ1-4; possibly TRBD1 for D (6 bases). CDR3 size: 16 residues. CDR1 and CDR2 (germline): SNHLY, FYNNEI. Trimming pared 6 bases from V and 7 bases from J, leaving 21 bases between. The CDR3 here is CASSLGGRTGGEKLFF. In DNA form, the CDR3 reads TGTGCCAGCAGCCTAGGGGGACGCACCGGAGGTGAAAAACTGTTTTTT. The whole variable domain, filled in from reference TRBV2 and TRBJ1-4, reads EPEVTQTPSHQVTQMGQEVILRCVPISNHLYFYWYRQILGQKVEFLVSFYNNEISEKSEIFDDQFSVERPDGSNFTLKIRSTKLEDSAMYFCASSLGGRTGGEKLFFGSGTQLSVL.

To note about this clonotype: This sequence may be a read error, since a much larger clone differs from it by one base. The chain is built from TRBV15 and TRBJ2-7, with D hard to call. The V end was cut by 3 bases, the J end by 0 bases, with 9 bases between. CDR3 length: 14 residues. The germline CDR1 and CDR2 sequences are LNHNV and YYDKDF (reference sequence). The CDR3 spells CATSRTWSSYEQYF. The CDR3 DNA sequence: TGTGCCACCAGCAGGACATGGAGCTCCTACGAGCAGTACTTC.

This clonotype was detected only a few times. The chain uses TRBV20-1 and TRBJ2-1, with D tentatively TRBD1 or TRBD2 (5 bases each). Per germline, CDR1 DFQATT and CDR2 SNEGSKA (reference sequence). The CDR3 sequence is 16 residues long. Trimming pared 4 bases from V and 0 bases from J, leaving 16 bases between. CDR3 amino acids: CSANGRGPSSYNEQFF. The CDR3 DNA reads TGCAGTGCTAACGGCCGGGGCCCCAGCTCCTACAATGAGCAGTTCTTC.

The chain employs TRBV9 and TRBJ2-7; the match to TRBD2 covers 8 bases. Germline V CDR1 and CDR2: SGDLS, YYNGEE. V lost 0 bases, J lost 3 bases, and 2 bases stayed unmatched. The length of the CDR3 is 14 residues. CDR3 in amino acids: CASSVGREGYEQYF. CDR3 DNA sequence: TGTGCCAGCAGCGTAGGTCGGGAGGGCTACGAGCAGTACTTC.

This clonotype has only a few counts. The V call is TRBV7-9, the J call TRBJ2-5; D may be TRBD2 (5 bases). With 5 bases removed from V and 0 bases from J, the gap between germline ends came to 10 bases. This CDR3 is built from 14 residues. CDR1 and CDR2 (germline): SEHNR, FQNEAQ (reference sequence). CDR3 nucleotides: TGTGCCAGCAGCCCCGCGGGTAACCAAGAGACCCAGTACTTC. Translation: CASSPAGNQETQYF.

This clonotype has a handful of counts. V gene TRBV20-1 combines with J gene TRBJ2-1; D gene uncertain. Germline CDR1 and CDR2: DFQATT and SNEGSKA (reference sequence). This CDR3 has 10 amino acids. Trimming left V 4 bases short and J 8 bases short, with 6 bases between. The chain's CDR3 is CSATPHEQFF. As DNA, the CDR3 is TGCAGTGCTACACCCCATGAGCAGTTCTTC.

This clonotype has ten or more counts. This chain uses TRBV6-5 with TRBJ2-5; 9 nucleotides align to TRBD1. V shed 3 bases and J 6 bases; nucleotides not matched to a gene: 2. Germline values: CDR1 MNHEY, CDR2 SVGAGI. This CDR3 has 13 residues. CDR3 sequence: CASSYDRGKTQYF. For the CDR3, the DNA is TGTGCCAGCAGTTATGACAGGGGGAAGACCCAGTACTTC.

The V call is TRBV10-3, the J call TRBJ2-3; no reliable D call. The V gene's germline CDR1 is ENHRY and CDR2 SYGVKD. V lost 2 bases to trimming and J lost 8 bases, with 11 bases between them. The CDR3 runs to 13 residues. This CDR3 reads CAISESTTTTQYF. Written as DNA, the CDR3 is TGTGCCATCAGTGAGAGCACTACCACTACGCAGTATTTT.

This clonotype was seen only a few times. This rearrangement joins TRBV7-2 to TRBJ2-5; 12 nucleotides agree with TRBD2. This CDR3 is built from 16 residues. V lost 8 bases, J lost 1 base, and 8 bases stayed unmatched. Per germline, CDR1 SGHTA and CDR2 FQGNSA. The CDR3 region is CASGTKTSGSQETQYF. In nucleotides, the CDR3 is TGTGCCAGCGGGACGAAGACTAGCGGGAGCCAAGAGACCCAGTACTTC.